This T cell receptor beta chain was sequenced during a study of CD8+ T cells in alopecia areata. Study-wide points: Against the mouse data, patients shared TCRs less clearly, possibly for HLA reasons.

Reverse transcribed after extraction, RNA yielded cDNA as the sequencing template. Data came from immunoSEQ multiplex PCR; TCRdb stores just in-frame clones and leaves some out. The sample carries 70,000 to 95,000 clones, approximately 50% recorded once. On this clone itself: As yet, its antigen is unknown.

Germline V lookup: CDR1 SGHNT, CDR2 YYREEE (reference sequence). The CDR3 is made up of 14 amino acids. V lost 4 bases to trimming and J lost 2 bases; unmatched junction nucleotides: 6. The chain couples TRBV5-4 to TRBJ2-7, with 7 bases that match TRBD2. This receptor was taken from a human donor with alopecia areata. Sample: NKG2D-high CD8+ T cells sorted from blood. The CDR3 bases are TGTGCCAGCAGCCTTCAAGGGAGGGCCTACGAGCAGTACTTC. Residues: CASSLQGRAYEQYF.